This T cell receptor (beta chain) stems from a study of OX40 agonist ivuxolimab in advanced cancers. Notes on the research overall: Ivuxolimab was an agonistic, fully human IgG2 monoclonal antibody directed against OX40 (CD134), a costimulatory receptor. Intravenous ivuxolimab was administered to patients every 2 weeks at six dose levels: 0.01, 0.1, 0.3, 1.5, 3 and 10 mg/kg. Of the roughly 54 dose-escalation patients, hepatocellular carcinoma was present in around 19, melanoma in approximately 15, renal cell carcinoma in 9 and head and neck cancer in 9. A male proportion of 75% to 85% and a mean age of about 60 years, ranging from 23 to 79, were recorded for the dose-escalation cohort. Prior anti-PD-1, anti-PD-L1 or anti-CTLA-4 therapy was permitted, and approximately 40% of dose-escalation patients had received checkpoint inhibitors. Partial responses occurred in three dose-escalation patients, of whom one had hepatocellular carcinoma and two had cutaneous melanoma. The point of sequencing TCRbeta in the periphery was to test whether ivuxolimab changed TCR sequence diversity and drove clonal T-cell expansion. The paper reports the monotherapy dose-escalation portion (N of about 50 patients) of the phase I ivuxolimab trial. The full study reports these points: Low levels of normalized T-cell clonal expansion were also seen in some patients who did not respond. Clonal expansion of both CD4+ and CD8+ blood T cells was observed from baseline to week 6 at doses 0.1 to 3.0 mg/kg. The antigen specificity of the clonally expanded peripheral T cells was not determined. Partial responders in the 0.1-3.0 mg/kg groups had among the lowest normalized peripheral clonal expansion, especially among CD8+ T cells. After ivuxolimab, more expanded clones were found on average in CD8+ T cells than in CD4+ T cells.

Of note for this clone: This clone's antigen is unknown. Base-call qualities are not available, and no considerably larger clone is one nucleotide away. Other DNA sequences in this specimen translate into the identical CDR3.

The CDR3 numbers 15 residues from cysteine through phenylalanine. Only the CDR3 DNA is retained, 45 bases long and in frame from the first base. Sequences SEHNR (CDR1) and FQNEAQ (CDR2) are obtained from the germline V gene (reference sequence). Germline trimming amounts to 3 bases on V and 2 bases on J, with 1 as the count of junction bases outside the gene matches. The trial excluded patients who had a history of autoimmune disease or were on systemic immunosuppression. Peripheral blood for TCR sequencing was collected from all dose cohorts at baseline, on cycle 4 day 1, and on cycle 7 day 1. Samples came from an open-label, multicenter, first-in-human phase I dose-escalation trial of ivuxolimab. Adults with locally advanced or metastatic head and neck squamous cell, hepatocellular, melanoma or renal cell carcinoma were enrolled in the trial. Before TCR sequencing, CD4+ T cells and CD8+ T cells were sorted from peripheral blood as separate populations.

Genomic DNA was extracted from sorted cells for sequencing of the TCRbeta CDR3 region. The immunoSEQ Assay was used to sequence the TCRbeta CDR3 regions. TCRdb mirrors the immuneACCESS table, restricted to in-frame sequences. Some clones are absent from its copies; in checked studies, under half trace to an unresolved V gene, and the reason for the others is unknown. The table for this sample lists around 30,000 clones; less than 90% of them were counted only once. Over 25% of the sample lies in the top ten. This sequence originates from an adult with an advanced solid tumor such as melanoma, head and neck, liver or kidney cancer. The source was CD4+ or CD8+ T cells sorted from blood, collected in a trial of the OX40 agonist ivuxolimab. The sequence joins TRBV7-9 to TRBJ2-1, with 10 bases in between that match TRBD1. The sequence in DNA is TGTGCCAGCAGCTTGACAGGGGGCACCTACAATGAGCAGTTCTTC. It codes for CASSLTGGTYNEQFF.